The 22 T cell receptor beta chains presented below share a single source sample, sequenced in a study of shared clonotypes between healthy human individuals. The naive CD8 fraction comprised CD45RO-negative cells positively selected for CCR7 and excluded terminally differentiated effector memory CD45RA+ cells. The assay was immunoSEQ multiplex PCR, and TCRdb's table has in-frame clones only and misses some. The sample lists about 680,000 clones, 90% to 95% occurring once. The sequenced sample consisted of naive CD8+ T cells sorted from blood. These receptors all come from a man aged 30 to 39 in good health.

In its sample, this clone was seen once. V and J are TRBV27 and TRBJ2-1; 7 bases are shared with TRBD1. The CDR3 loop spans 14 amino acids. From germline, CDR1 is MNHEY and CDR2 SMNVEV (reference sequence). V lost 3 bases to trimming and J lost 10 bases; unmatched junction nucleotides: 9. Written as DNA, the CDR3 is TGTGCCAGCAGTTTGACCTCAGGGGGAGAGGAGCAGTTCTTC. This translates into CASSLTSGGEEQFF.

The chain employs TRBV14 and TRBJ2-4; 8 bases agree with TRBD1. This CDR3 has 13 amino acids. J was trimmed by 8 bases and V by 5 bases; bases with no gene match: 5. Germline CDR1 reads SGHDN; CDR2 reads FVKESK. The CDR3 DNA is TGTGCCAGCAGCTCGGACAGGGTGGACATTCAGTACTTC. Its translation is CASSSDRVDIQYF.

This chain links TRBV7-6 with TRBJ1-5; D is perhaps TRBD1 (6 bases). Trimming pared 2 bases from V and 0 bases from J, leaving 23 bases between. Germline CDR1 is SGHVS and CDR2 is FNYEAQ. The CDR3 has 20 amino acids. CDR3 region: CASSLQVFGDKIYSNQPQHF. The CDR3 DNA reads TGTGCCAGCAGCTTACAAGTGTTTGGGGACAAAATCTATAGCAATCAGCCCCAGCATTTT.

The CDR3 DNA is TGTGCCAGCAGTGCGAGTCTAGCGGGAGGTGAGAATGAGCAGTTCTTC. Its protein product is CASSASLAGGENEQFF. The chain is built from TRBV2 and TRBJ2-1, with TRBD2 matching over 11 bases. Germline CDR1 and CDR2: SNHLY and FYNNEI. CDR3 length: 16 residues. The junction had 9 bases not matched to a gene; V was cut back by 4 bases and J by 7 bases.

The CDR3 loop reads CASSKDTAVQETQYF. The DNA for the CDR3 is TGTGCCAGCAGCAAGGACACCGCCGTCCAAGAGACCCAGTACTTC. The chain has TRBV5-6 and TRBJ2-5; tentatively, D is TRBD1 (5 bases). The CDR3 extends over 15 amino acids. The V end was cut by 4 bases, the J end by 1 base, with 14 bases between. The germline gives CDR1 SGHDT, CDR2 YYEEEE.

This CDR3 reads CASSVLAEDEQYF. In DNA, the CDR3 is TGTGCCAGCAGCGTACTAGCTGAGGACGAGCAGTACTTC. The V and J genes are TRBV9 and TRBJ2-7; TRBD2 might be the D (5 bases). This CDR3 contains 13 residues. V lost 1 base and J lost 5, with 10 bases in between. Germline-derived CDR1 and CDR2 are SGDLS and YYNGEE. Looking up the rest from reference TRBV9 and TRBJ2-7 gives the full variable domain: DSGVTQTPKHLITATGQRVTLRCSPRSGDLSVYWYQQSLDQGLQFLIQYYNGEERAKGNILERFSAQQFPDLHSELNLSSLELGDSALYFCASSVLAEDEQYFGPGTRLTVT.

This chain uses TRBV10-3 with TRBJ2-3; TRBD2 agrees at 12 bases. Germline V gene data show CDR1 as ENHRY and CDR2 as SYGVKD. The CDR3 has 17 amino acids. The junction had 7 bases not matched to a gene; V was cut back by 3 bases and J by 3 bases. The CDR3 loop reads CAISDGKTSGRTDTQYF. In DNA, the CDR3 is TGTGCCATCAGTGACGGGAAGACTAGCGGGAGAACAGATACGCAGTATTTT.

V gene TRBV29-1 combines with J gene TRBJ2-2, with D hard to call. CDR3 length: 11 amino acids. Trimming took 4 bases from V and 7 from J, leaving 7 bases between them. The germline V gene encodes CDR1 SQVTM and CDR2 ANQGSEA. The CDR3 DNA sequence: TGCAGCGTTGCGGTAGACGGGGAGCTGTTTTTT. Amino acid sequence: CSVAVDGELFF.

This clone was picked up a small number of times. The chain recombines TRBV27 with TRBJ1-1; 7 nucleotides match TRBD1. V gave up 6 bases and J gave up 1 base; unmatched junction bases: 5. Germline CDR1 reads MNHEY; CDR2 reads SMNVEV (reference sequence). The CDR3 runs 14 residues. This chain's CDR3 is CASSRGQANTEAFF. CDR3 coding DNA: TGTGCCAGCAGCAGAGGACAGGCGAACACTGAAGCTTTCTTT.

This chain links TRBV7-9 with TRBJ2-5; 8 bases map to TRBD2. The germline V gene encodes CDR1 SEHNR and CDR2 FQNEAQ (reference sequence). The CDR3 is 16 residues long. V lost 4 bases and J lost 0; bases outside the gene matches: 7. CDR3 sequence (DNA): TGTGCCAGCAGCTACCTACTAGCGGAGTACCAAGAGACCCAGTACTTC. Its protein product is CASSYLLAEYQETQYF. The full variable domain, in which reference TRBV7-9 and TRBJ2-5 provide the parts outside the CDR3, is DTGVSQNPRHKITKRGQNVTFRCDPISEHNRLYWYRQTLGQGPEFLTYFQNEAQLEKSRLLSDRFSAERPKGSFSTLEIQRTEQGDSAMYLCASSYLLAEYQETQYFGPGTRLLVL.

The V call is TRBV13, the J call TRBJ2-3; D gene uncertain. CDR1 is PRHDT and CDR2 is FYEKMQ in the germline V gene (reference sequence). The CDR3 loop spans 16 amino acids. Deletions cut 2 bases from V and 0 bases from J, with 12 bases between. For the CDR3, the DNA is TGTGCCAGCAGCTTATTTGAGCAAACTAGCACAGATACGCAGTATTTT. It codes for CASSLFEQTSTDTQYF.

V usage is TRBV7-9 and J usage is TRBJ2-3; D not certain. The CDR3 covers 12 residues. Germline assignment: CDR1 SEHNR and CDR2 FQNEAQ (reference sequence). V was pared by 6 bases and J by 6 bases, with 10 bases between. The CDR3 loop is CASSQWADTQYF. In DNA, the CDR3 is TGTGCCAGCAGTCAATGGGCGGATACGCAGTATTTT.

The chain uses TRBV5-6 and TRBJ1-2; D is ambiguous. Trimming shortened V by 0 bases and J by 8 bases, and 5 bases separated the two germline ends. This CDR3 comprises 11 residues. Germline V gives CDR1 SGHDT, CDR2 YYEEEE. CDR3 coding DNA: TGTGCCAGCAGCTTGGACAAAGGCTACACCTTC. Protein: CASSLDKGYTF.

J is TRBJ2-1 and V is TRBV11-2; 16 nucleotides agree with TRBD2. The CDR3 is made up of 17 amino acids. The J segment lost 6 bases and the V segment lost 5 bases, leaving 7 bases of the junction unmatched. Germline CDR1 SGHAT, CDR2 FQNNGV. This CDR3 reads CASSHGTSGRASNEQFF. The CDR3 nucleotides read TGTGCCAGCAGCCACGGGACTAGCGGGAGGGCCAGCAATGAGCAGTTCTTC. Using reference TRBV11-2 and TRBJ2-1 for the parts outside the CDR3, the full variable domain is EAGVAQSPRYKIIEKRQSVAFWCNPISGHATLYWYQQILGQGPKLLIQFQNNGVVDDSQLPKDRFSAERLKGVDSTLKIQPAKLEDSAVYLCASSHGTSGRASNEQFFGPGTRLTVL.

The chain combines TRBV29-1 with TRBJ2-2; D is possibly TRBD1 (5 bases). The CDR3 is made up of 13 amino acids. Trimming stripped 4 bases from V and 1 base from J, with 7 bases between. Germline-derived CDR1 and CDR2 are SQVTM and ANQGSEA. The CDR3 reads CSVAQVNTGELFF. The CDR3 nucleotides read TGCAGCGTTGCACAGGTGAACACCGGGGAGCTGTTTTTT.

The chain combines TRBV7-3 with TRBJ2-1, with TRBD2 identical over 13 bases. Germline V gene sequence: CDR1 SGHTA, CDR2 FQGTGA. V was clipped by 8 bases and J by 7 bases; unmatched bases: 5. The CDR3 has 14 residues. CDR3 protein: CASSGTSGVNEQFF. In DNA form, the CDR3 reads TGTGCCAGCTCCGGGACTAGCGGGGTTAATGAGCAGTTCTTC.

As concerns this clone: Other DNA sequences in the same sample also yield this CDR3. The genes are TRBV7-9 and TRBJ2-7; D call uncertain. Per the germline V gene, CDR1 is SEHNR and CDR2 is FQNEAQ (reference sequence). This CDR3 spans 12 amino acids. Trimming took 1 base from V and 3 from J, leaving 4 bases between them. The CDR3 coding sequence is TGTGCCAGCAGCTTAGGGAGCTACGAGCAGTACTTC. Its translation is CASSLGSYEQYF.

The chain uses TRBV10-1 and TRBJ2-7, with D unresolved. This CDR3 comprises 12 residues. The germline V gene has CDR1 WNHNN and CDR2 SYGVQD (reference sequence). V shed 6 bases and J shed 3 bases, with 9 bases lying between them. In DNA, the CDR3 is TGCGCCAGCAGCGACAATCACTACGAGCAGTACTTC. It specifies CASSDNHYEQYF.

This chain uses TRBV4-2 with TRBJ2-7; tentatively, D is TRBD2 (5 bases). The CDR3 is made up of 13 amino acids. Germline V gene data show CDR1 as LGHNA and CDR2 as YNFKEQ. The germline V and J ends were trimmed by 1 base and 5 bases, with 9 bases remaining between them. CDR3 loop: CASSQVVGNEQYF. As DNA, the CDR3 is TGTGCCAGCAGCCAAGTGGTCGGGAACGAGCAGTACTTC.

The V and J genes are TRBV29-1 and TRBJ1-5; weak D call: TRBD1 (5 bases). The CDR3 is 13 residues long. CDR1 is SQVTM and CDR2 is ANQGSEA in the germline V gene. Trimming cost V 5 bases and J 7 bases, with 15 bases left between them. CDR3 region: CSVSEGLGQPQHF. DNA for the CDR3: TGCAGCGTTAGCGAGGGGTTGGGGCAGCCCCAGCATTTT.

To note about this clone: The same CDR3 arises from other DNA sequences in this sample as well. The chain joins TRBV11-2 to TRBJ2-1; 7 bases agree with TRBD2. The CDR3 length is 15 residues. CDR1 is SGHAT and CDR2 is FQNNGV in the germline V gene. Unmatched junction bases numbered 11, after V lost 5 bases and J lost 7 bases. CDR3 amino acids: CASSEGRGPWNEQFF. CDR3 bases: TGTGCCAGCAGCGAGGGGAGGGGCCCTTGGAATGAGCAGTTCTTC.

This clone was seen a single time. The CDR3 DNA follows: TGTGCCAGTAGTAAACGGACGGCAACTAATGAAAAACTGTTTTTT. Translation gives CASSKRTATNEKLFF. The chain employs TRBV19 and TRBJ1-4, with D unresolved. The CDR3 length is 15 residues. Per the germline V gene, CDR1 is LNHDA and CDR2 is SQIVND (reference sequence). Trimming cost V 4 bases and J 0 bases, with 9 bases left between them. Filled out from reference TRBV19 and TRBJ1-4, the complete variable domain reads DGGITQSPKYLFRKEGQNVTLSCEQNLNHDAMYWYRQDPGQGLRLIYYSQIVNDFQKGDIAEGYSVSREKKESFPLTVTSAQKNPTAFYLCASSKRTATNEKLFFGSGTQLSVL.